This TCR beta chain came from a study of cytotoxic CD8 clonotypes in ibrutinib-treated CLL. The study, taken as a whole, reports: Clonality climbed at ibrutinib response, then dropped toward baseline at progression.

A word on this clone: What it recognizes is unknown.

About 2 micrograms of genomic DNA came from cryopreserved PBMCs for TCR beta libraries. The repertoire was sequenced with immunoSEQ multiplex PCR; TCRdb's copy has only in-frame clones and lacks some. Among hundreds of thousands of clones listed, more than 65% were seen once. Trimming pared 3 bases from V and 8 bases from J, leaving 16 bases between. Germline loops: CDR1 KGHSH, CDR2 LQKENI. The CDR3 runs 15 residues. This TCR was recovered from a human donor with chronic lymphocytic leukemia. The specimen comprised PBMCs, sampled before ibrutinib treatment. The chain is built from TRBV18 and TRBJ1-4; D remains unclear. As DNA, the CDR3 is TGTGCCAGCTCACCGGGTGGAGGGAAGAACGAAAAACTGTTTTTT. Translated: CASSPGGGKNEKLFF.